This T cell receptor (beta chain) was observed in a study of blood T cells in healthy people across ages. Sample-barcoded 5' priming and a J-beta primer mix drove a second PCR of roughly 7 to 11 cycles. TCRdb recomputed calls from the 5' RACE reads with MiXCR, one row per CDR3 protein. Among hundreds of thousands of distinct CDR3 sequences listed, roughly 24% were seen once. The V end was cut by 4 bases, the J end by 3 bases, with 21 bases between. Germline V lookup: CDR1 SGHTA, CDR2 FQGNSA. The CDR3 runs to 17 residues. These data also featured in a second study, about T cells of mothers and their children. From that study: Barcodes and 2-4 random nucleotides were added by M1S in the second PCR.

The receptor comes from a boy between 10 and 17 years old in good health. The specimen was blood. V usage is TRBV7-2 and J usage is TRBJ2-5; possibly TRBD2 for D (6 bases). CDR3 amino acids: CASSSWGDFHQEETQYF. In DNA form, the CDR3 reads TGTGCCAGCAGCTCGTGGGGGGACTTCCACCAAGAAGAGACCCAGTACTTC.